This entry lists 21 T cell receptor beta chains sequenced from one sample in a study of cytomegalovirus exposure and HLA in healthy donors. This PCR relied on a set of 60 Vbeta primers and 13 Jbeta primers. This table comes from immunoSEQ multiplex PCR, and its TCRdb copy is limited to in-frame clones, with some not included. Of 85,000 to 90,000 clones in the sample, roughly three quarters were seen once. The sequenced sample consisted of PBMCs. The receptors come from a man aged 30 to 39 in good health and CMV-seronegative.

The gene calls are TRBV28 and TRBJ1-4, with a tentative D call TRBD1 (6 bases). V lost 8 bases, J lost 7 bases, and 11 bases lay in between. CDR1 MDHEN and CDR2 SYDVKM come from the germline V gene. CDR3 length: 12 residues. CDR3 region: CASGQGSEKLFF. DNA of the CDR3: TGTGCCAGCGGCCAGGGGTCTGAAAAACTGTTTTTT.

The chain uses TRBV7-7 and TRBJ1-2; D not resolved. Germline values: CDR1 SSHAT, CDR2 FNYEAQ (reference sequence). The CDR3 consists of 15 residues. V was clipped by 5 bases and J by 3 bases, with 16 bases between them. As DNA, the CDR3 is TGTGCCAGCAGCCCACTGGTGACGGGTGACTATGGCTACACCTTC. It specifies CASSPLVTGDYGYTF.

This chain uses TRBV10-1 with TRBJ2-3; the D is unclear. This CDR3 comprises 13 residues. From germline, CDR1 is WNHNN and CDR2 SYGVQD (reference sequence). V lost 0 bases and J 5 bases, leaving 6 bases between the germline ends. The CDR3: CASSESRRDTQYF. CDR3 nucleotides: TGCGCCAGCAGTGAGTCACGGAGAGATACGCAGTATTTT.

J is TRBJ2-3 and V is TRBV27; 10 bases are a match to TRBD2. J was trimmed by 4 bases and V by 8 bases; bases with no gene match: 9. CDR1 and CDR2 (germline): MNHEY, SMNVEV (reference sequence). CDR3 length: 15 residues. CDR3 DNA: TGTGCCAGCCGCAAAGCGGGGGGGCAGCCAGATACGCAGTATTTT. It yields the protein CASRKAGGQPDTQYF.

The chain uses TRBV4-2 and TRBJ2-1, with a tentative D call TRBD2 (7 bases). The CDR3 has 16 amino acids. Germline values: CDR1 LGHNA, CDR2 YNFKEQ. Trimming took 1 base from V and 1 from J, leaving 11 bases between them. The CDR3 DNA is TGTGCCAGCAGCCAAGGAGGGGGGGAATCCTACAATGAGCAGTTCTTC. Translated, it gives CASSQGGGESYNEQFF.

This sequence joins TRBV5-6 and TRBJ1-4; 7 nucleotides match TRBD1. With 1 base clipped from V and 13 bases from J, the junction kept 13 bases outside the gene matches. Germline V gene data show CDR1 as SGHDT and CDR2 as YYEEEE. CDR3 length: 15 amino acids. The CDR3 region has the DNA TGTGCCAGCAGCTTGTATGGGACAGAAACATACGGACTGTTTTTT. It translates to CASSLYGTETYGLFF.

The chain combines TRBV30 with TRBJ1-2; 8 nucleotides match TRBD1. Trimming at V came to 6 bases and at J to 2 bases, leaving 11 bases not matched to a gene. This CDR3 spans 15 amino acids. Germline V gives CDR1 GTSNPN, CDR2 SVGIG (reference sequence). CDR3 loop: CACQLQGVVNYGYTF. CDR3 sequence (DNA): TGTGCCTGTCAGTTACAGGGGGTAGTGAACTATGGCTACACCTTC.

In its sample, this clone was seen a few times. CDR3 sequence (DNA): TGTGCCAGCAGCGACAGGGCTAAAGCCGGGGAGCTGTTTTTT. This translates into CASSDRAKAGELFF. The rearrangement uses TRBV9 and TRBJ2-2; possibly TRBD1 for D (6 bases). The V end was cut by 3 bases, the J end by 6 bases, with 12 bases between. The CDR3 consists of 14 residues. Germline CDR1 reads SGDLS; CDR2 reads YYNGEE.

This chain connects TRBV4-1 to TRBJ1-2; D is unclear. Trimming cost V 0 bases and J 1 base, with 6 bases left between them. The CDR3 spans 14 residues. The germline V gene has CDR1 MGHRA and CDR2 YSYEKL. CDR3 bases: TGCGCCAGCAGCCAAGAGGTCAGTAACTATGGCTACACCTTC. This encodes CASSQEVSNYGYTF.

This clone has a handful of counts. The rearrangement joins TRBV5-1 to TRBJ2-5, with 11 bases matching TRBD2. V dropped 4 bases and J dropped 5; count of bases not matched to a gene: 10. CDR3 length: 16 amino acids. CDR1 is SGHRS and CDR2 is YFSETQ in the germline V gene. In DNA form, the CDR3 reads TGCGCCAGCAGCCCGAAACTAGCGGGGGAGGGGGAGACCCAGTACTTC. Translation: CASSPKLAGEGETQYF.

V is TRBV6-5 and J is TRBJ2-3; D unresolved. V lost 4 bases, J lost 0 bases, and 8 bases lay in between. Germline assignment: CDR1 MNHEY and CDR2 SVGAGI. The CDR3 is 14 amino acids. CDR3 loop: CASSSPHSTDTQYF. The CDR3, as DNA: TGTGCCAGCAGTTCCCCCCATAGCACAGATACGCAGTATTTT.

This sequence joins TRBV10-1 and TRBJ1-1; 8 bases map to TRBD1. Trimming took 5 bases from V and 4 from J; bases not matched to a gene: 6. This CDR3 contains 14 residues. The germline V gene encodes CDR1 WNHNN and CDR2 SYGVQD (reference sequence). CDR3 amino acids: CASSRQGSSTEAFF. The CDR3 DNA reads TGCGCCAGCAGTCGACAGGGGTCGAGCACTGAAGCTTTCTTT.

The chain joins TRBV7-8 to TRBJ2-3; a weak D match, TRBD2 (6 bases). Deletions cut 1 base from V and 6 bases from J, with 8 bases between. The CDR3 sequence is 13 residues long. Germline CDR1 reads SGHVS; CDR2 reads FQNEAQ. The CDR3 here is CASSLVAGDTQYF. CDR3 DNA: TGTGCCAGCAGCTTAGTGGCGGGGGATACGCAGTATTTT.

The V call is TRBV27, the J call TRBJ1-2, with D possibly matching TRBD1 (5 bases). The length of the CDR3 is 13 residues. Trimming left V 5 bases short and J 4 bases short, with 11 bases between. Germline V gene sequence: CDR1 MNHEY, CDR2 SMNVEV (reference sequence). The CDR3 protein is CASSNTGSYGYTF. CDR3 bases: TGTGCCAGCAGTAATACAGGTAGCTATGGCTACACCTTC.

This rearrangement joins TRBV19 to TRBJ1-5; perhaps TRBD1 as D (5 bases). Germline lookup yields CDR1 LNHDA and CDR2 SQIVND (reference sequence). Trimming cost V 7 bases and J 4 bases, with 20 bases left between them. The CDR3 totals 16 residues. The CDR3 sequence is CASNPGGARRNQPQHF. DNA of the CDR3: TGTGCCAGTAACCCCGGAGGGGCGCGACGGAATCAGCCCCAGCATTTT.

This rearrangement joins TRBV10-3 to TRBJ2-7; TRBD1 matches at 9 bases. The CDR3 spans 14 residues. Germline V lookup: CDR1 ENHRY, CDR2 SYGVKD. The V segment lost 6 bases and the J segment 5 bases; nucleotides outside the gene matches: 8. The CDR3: CAIRAGTGIDEQYF. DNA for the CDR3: TGTGCCATCAGGGCCGGGACAGGGATCGACGAGCAGTACTTC.

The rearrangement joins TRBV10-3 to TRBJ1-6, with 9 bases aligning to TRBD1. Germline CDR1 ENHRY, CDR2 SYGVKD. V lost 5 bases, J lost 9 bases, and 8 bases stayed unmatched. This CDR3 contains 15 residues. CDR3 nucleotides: TGTGCCATCAGTTTCGGACAGGGGAACGGTTCACCCCTCCACTTT. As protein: CAISFGQGNGSPLHF.

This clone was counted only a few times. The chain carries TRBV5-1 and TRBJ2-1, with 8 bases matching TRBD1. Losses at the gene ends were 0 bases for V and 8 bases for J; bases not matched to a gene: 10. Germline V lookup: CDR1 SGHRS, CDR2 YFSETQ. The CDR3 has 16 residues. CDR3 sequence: CASSLEQGQDVDEQFF. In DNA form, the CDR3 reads TGCGCCAGCAGCTTGGAACAGGGACAGGACGTAGATGAGCAGTTCTTC.

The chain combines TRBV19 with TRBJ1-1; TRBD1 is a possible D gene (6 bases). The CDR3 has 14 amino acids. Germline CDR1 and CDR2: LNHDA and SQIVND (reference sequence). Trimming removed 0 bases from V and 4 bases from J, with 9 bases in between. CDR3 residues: CASSIDYRVTEAFF. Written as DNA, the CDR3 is TGTGCCAGTAGTATAGATTACAGGGTCACTGAAGCTTTCTTT.

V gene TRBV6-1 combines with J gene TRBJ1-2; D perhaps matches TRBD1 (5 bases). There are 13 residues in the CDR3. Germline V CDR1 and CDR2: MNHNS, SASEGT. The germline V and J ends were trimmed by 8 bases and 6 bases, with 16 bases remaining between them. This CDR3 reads CASSRQRGDGYTF. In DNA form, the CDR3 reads TGTGCCAGCTCTCGCCAACGGGGGGATGGCTACACCTTC.

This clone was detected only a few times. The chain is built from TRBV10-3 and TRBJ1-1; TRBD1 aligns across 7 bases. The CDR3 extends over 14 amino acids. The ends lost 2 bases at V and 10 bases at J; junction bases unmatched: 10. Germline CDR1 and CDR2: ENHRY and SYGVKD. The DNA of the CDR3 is TGTGCCATCAGTGAGATTAGGGGACAGCCGTTAGCTTTCTTT. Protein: CAISEIRGQPLAFF.